The present entry profiles one T cell receptor beta chain with its context. Its antigen is still unknown. Germline V gene data show CDR1 as MDHEN and CDR2 as SYDVKM. The CDR3 contains 14 residues. V was clipped by 4 bases and J by 5 bases; unmatched bases: 6. The data derive from a study of T cells after yellow fever vaccination. Notes on the study in general: Clonotypes found in both CD4 and CD8 compartments made up a small share. The study found a weaker secondary response that peaked faster, day 5 versus 15. Post-booster repertoires again held most primary-vaccination clones (roughly 96% CD4, 75% to 90% CD8).

They built TCR cDNA with 5'RACE template switching, a step that put in a universal primer site and UMIs. TCRdb reprocessed the 5' RACE reads with MiXCR, giving one entry per CDR3 protein. This table has about 340,000 distinct CDR3 sequences, approximately 13% appearing once. This specimen was CD4+ T cells sorted from PBMCs, taken 15 days after the yellow fever booster vaccination. The chain recombines TRBV28 with TRBJ2-5; 8 bases are shared with TRBD1. This sequence originates from a man aged 18 to 30 who received the YFV17D yellow fever vaccine. CDR3 sequence: CASSSTGDGETQYF. DNA for the CDR3: TGTGCCAGCAGTTCGACAGGGGATGGGGAGACCCAGTACTTC.